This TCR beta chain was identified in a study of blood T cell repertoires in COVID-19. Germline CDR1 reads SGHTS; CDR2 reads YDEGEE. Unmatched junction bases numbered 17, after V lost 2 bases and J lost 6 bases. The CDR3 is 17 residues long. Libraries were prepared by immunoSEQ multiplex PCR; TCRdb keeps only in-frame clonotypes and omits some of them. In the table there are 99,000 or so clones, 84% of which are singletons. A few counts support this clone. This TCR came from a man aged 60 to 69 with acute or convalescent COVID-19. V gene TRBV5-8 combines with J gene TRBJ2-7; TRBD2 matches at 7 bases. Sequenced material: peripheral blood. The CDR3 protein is CASSFHNLTSWQTEQYF. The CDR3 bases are TGTGCCAGCAGCTTCCATAATTTGACTAGCTGGCAGACCGAGCAGTACTTC.